This passage covers 19 T cell receptor beta chains from one sample sequenced in a study of Ad26.COV2.S vaccination and SARS-CoV-2 variants. The repertoire was sequenced with immunoSEQ multiplex PCR; TCRdb's copy has only in-frame clones and lacks some. Here the sample spans a few hundred thousand clones, 70% to 90% being singletons. Treatment given: around 19 received Ad26.COV2.S at low or high dose, single or two shots; about 5 received placebo; per-sample allocation not given. The investigators took samples on day 63 after the first vaccine or placebo injection. Source: peripheral blood, taken in a trial of Ad26.COV2.S vaccine versus placebo. The receptor set was obtained from a person between 18 and 65 years old who received the Ad26.COV2.S COVID-19 vaccine or a placebo.

V gene TRBV12-5 combines with J gene TRBJ2-3; TRBD2 agrees at 9 bases. Germline values: CDR1 LGHNT, CDR2 FRNRAP. The V and J ends lost 1 base and 2 bases, in that order; junction bases with no gene match: 1. CDR3 length: 15 residues. The CDR3 nucleotides read TGTGCTAGTGGTTTGGGACTAGCGGACACAGATACGCAGTATTTT. Its translation: CASGLGLADTDTQYF.

The J gene is TRBJ1-2, the V gene TRBV15; D is unresolved. This CDR3 has 13 residues. V was pared by 1 base and J by 5 bases, with 8 bases between. CDR1 LNHNV and CDR2 YYDKDF come from the germline V gene (reference sequence). CDR3 amino acids: CATSRGVGYGYTF. CDR3 DNA: TGTGCCACCAGCAGAGGGGTGGGGTATGGCTACACCTTC.

The chain is built from TRBV7-2 and TRBJ2-1; 11 positions agree with TRBD2. The CDR3 is 14 residues long. Germline V gene lookup returns CDR1 SGHTA and CDR2 FQGNSA. J lost 13 bases, V lost 3 bases, and 8 bases had no gene match. The CDR3 coding sequence is TGTGCCAGCAGCTTGCTAGCGGGAGGAGACCTCCAGTTCTTC. Encoded protein: CASSLLAGGDLQFF.

This clone was recorded only once. The chain couples TRBV11-2 to TRBJ2-2, with a tentative D call TRBD2 (5 bases). Germline V gene data show CDR1 as SGHAT and CDR2 as FQNNGV. The CDR3 sequence is 14 residues long. V gave up 4 bases and J gave up 3 bases, with 9 bases separating them. For the CDR3, the DNA is TGTGCCAGCAGCTCCGAGGGATACACCGGGGAGCTGTTTTTT. Its translation is CASSSEGYTGELFF.

The CDR3 loop is CASSMNPNTEAFF. CDR3 nucleotide sequence: TGTGCCAGCAGTATGAACCCGAACACTGAAGCTTTCTTT. The chain combines TRBV6-5 with TRBJ1-1; D not resolved. CDR3 length: 13 residues. The germline gives CDR1 MNHEY, CDR2 SVGAGI. Trimming stripped 5 bases from V and 1 base from J, with 8 bases between.

This chain connects TRBV5-5 to TRBJ2-5; 7 bases agree with TRBD1. V shed 2 bases and J 2 bases; nucleotides not matched to a gene: 12. The germline CDR1 and CDR2 sequences are SGHKS and YYEKEE (reference sequence). CDR3 length: 17 residues. In nucleotides, the CDR3 is TGTGCCAGCAGCTTACAGGGGCCTCCTGAGGGACAAGAGACCCAGTACTTC. Translation gives CASSLQGPPEGQETQYF.

The V call is TRBV4-2, the J call TRBJ2-4; TRBD1 or TRBD2 may be the D gene (5 bases each). Trimming shortened V by 0 bases and J by 0 bases, and 12 bases separated the two germline ends. The CDR3 is 17 residues long. Looked up from germline, CDR1 is LGHNA and CDR2 is YNFKEQ. The CDR3 protein is CASSQEASGLAKNIQYF. DNA of the CDR3: TGTGCCAGCAGCCAAGAGGCCTCGGGGCTAGCCAAAAACATTCAGTACTTC.

The V gene is TRBV19, the J gene TRBJ2-3; D is undetermined. The length of the CDR3 is 12 residues. Per the germline V gene, CDR1 is LNHDA and CDR2 is SQIVND (reference sequence). The V end was cut by 3 bases, the J end by 6 bases, with 7 bases between. The DNA for the CDR3 is TGTGCCAGTAGTATCGCAAAGGATACGCAGTATTTT. Protein sequence: CASSIAKDTQYF.

The V gene is TRBV6-6, the J gene TRBJ1-5; D is unclear. The V gene lost 10 bases and the J gene lost 2 bases, with 9 bases spanning the gap. The CDR3 is 12 amino acids. Germline CDR1 and CDR2: MNHNY and SVGAGI (reference sequence). This CDR3 reads CAIGPRNQPQHF. CDR3 DNA: TGTGCCATCGGACCGCGCAATCAGCCCCAGCATTTT.

The chain couples TRBV19 to TRBJ1-4, with D unclear. Trimming shortened V by 4 bases and J by 13 bases, and 13 bases separated the two germline ends. This CDR3 has 12 amino acids. Per germline, CDR1 LNHDA and CDR2 SQIVND (reference sequence). CDR3 nucleotides: TGTGCCAGTAGTAAAGGACTGTTTGGACTGTTTTTT. This encodes CASSKGLFGLFF.

J is TRBJ2-3 and V is TRBV6-5; D is unclear. Germline V CDR1 and CDR2: MNHEY, SVGAGI. The CDR3 has 12 amino acids. Deletions cut 6 bases from V and 2 bases from J, with 6 bases between. The CDR3 is CASRDHTDTQYF. In DNA form, the CDR3 reads TGTGCCAGCAGGGACCACACAGATACGCAGTATTTT.

The chain couples TRBV4-3 to TRBJ2-7, with 12 bases aligning to TRBD2. V lost 4 bases, J lost 2 bases, and 3 bases stayed unmatched. The CDR3 runs to 15 residues. Germline CDR1 reads LGHNA; CDR2 reads YSLEER. The CDR3 nucleotides are TGCGCCAGCAGCCGGACTAGCGGGGCTACCTACGAGCAGTACTTC. This codes for CASSRTSGATYEQYF.

V usage is TRBV6-2 or TRBV6-3 and J usage is TRBJ1-1; D uncertain. Germline CDR1 reads MNHEY; CDR2 reads SVGEGT. Trimming took 6 bases from V and 4 from J, leaving 15 bases between them. The CDR3 spans 14 residues. CDR3 sequence (DNA): TGTGCCAGCAGCGGGGTCCAAAAGAGCACTGAAGCTTTCTTT. This encodes CASSGVQKSTEAFF.

V and J are TRBV6-5 and TRBJ1-3, with no clear D. Per germline, CDR1 MNHEY and CDR2 SVGAGI. Trimming pared 5 bases from V and 0 bases from J, leaving 8 bases between. The CDR3 loop spans 14 amino acids. The CDR3 reads CASSRGDSGNTIYF. The CDR3 coding sequence is TGTGCCAGCAGTCGTGGGGACTCTGGAAACACCATATATTTT.

V and J are TRBV6-5 and TRBJ1-4, with D unclear. CDR1 MNHEY and CDR2 SVGAGI come from the germline V gene. V shed 8 bases and J shed 3 bases, with 10 bases lying between them. There are 13 residues in the CDR3. The CDR3 nucleotides are TGTGCCAGCGGGGAATGGTCTAATGAAAAACTGTTTTTT. Encoded protein: CASGEWSNEKLFF.

V and J are TRBV4-3 and TRBJ1-1; D is possibly TRBD1 (5 bases). The germline V gene encodes CDR1 LGHNA and CDR2 YSLEER. The CDR3 has 14 residues. Trimming shortened V by 3 bases and J by 5 bases, and 13 bases separated the two germline ends. Here the CDR3 reads CASSQGHRETEAFF. CDR3 in DNA: TGCGCCAGCAGCCAGGGGCATCGGGAAACTGAAGCTTTCTTT.

The gene calls are TRBV3-1 (or the pseudogene TRBV3-2) and TRBJ1-2; D perhaps matches TRBD1 (6 bases). The CDR3 contains 13 residues. Germline V gives CDR1 LGHDT, CDR2 YNNKEL (reference sequence). Trimming took 1 base from V and 6 from J, leaving 9 bases between them. The chain's CDR3 is CASSQARGHGYTF. As DNA, the CDR3 is TGTGCCAGCAGCCAAGCACGGGGGCATGGCTACACCTTC.

The chain joins TRBV7-9 to TRBJ2-5; D is ambiguous. This CDR3 contains 12 residues. The V and J ends lost 4 bases and 1 base respectively, with 4 bases between them. The germline V gene has CDR1 SEHNR and CDR2 FQNEAQ (reference sequence). The CDR3 sequence: CASSYPQETQYF. The CDR3 DNA reads as TGTGCCAGCAGCTATCCCCAAGAGACCCAGTACTTC.

The CDR3 DNA sequence: TGTGCCAGCAGCCCCCGAAATAGGGGGGCTAATGACTCACCCCTCCACTTT. It encodes CASSPRNRGANDSPLHF. The V gene is TRBV4-2, the J gene TRBJ1-6; tentatively, D is TRBD1 (6 bases). This CDR3 is 17 amino acids long. CDR1 is LGHNA and CDR2 is YNFKEQ in the germline V gene. Trimming pared 4 bases from V and 10 bases from J, leaving 23 bases between.